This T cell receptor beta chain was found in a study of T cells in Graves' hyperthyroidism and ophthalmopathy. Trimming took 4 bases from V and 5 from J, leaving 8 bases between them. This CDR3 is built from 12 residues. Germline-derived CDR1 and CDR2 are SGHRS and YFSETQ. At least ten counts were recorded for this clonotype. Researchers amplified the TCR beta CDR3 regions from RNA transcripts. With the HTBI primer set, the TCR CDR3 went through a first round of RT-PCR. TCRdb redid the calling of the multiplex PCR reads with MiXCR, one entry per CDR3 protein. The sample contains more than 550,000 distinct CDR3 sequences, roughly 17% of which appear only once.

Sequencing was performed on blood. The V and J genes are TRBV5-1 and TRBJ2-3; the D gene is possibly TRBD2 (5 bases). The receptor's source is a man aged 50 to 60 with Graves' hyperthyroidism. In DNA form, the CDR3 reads TGCGCCAGCAGCCCTCGGGAAGATACGCAGTATTTT. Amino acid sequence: CASSPREDTQYF.